The 25 T cell receptor beta chains below were found in one sample sequenced in a study of T cell responses to AZD1222 COVID-19 vaccine. Measured with immunoSEQ multiplex PCR; TCRdb has only the in-frame clones, and not every one. The sample shows roughly 110,000 clones, approximately 89% of them seen only once. Here the sequenced sample was peripheral blood, taken on day 0 of AZD1222 vaccination. The origin of the receptors is an adult in good health.

The V gene is TRBV6-2 or TRBV6-3, the J gene TRBJ1-2; a possible D gene is TRBD1 (6 bases). This CDR3 has 14 amino acids. The V gene lost 5 bases and the J gene lost 6 bases, with 16 bases spanning the gap. CDR1 and CDR2 (germline): MNHEY, SVGEGT. The CDR3 here is CASSHQGTSDGYTF. The DNA of the CDR3 is TGTGCCAGCAGTCACCAGGGGACATCTGATGGCTACACCTTC.

The V gene is TRBV5-1, the J gene TRBJ2-7, with 8 bases aligning to TRBD1. Trimming at V came to 5 bases and at J to 4 bases, leaving 5 bases not matched to a gene. CDR3 length: 13 residues. Germline CDR1 and CDR2: SGHRS and YFSETQ. This CDR3 is CASSPGQVYEQYF. CDR3 nucleotide sequence: TGCGCCAGCAGTCCGGGACAGGTTTACGAGCAGTACTTC.

The V and J genes are TRBV4-3 and TRBJ2-1; D is perhaps TRBD2 (5 bases). The CDR3 is 16 amino acids. Trimming took off 1 base at V and 7 bases at J, with 17 bases between the two ends. Germline V lookup: CDR1 LGHNA, CDR2 YSLEER. The CDR3 DNA reads TGCGCCAGCAGCCAAGTCGGGCTTGGAGGTGCGAATGAGCAGTTCTTC. This translates into CASSQVGLGGANEQFF.

V is TRBV5-1 and J is TRBJ1-2, with unresolved D. The CDR3 is 13 amino acids. V shed 2 bases and J shed 8 bases, with 13 bases lying between them. The germline V gene has CDR1 SGHRS and CDR2 YFSETQ. The CDR3 sequence is CASSFDGTMGYTF. The CDR3 DNA reads as TGCGCCAGCAGCTTTGACGGCACTATGGGCTACACCTTC.

CDR3 DNA sequence: TGTGCCAGCAGCCAAGATCTAAGGGGGGCGTACAATGAGCAGTTCTTC. It translates to CASSQDLRGAYNEQFF. V gene TRBV3-1 (or the pseudogene TRBV3-2) combines with J gene TRBJ2-1; D might be TRBD1 or TRBD2, each matching 6 bases. Trimming shortened V by 0 bases and J by 4 bases, and 13 bases separated the two germline ends. The V gene's germline CDR1 is LGHDT and CDR2 YNNKEL (reference sequence). The CDR3 length is 16 residues.

The chain uses TRBV5-4 and TRBJ1-1, with D hard to call. The CDR3 runs to 15 residues. Germline CDR1 reads SGHNT; CDR2 reads YYREEE (reference sequence). Trimming stripped 0 bases from V and 3 bases from J, with 12 bases between. CDR3 sequence: CASSLERAGYTEAFF. CDR3 DNA sequence: TGTGCCAGCAGCTTGGAACGGGCGGGGTACACTGAAGCTTTCTTT.

The chain uses TRBV5-1 and TRBJ1-2; D remains ambiguous. Trimming removed 0 bases from V and 7 bases from J, with 4 bases in between. Germline values: CDR1 SGHRS, CDR2 YFSETQ. The CDR3 totals 11 residues. CDR3 in DNA: TGCGCCAGCAGCTTGGAGGGTGGCTACACCTTC. This translates into CASSLEGGYTF.

The V gene is TRBV6-5, the J gene TRBJ1-6; unclear D gene. This CDR3 is 15 amino acids long. The V end was cut by 2 bases, the J end by 9 bases, with 14 bases between. Germline-derived CDR1 and CDR2 are MNHEY and SVGAGI. The CDR3 spells CASSYEATGGSPLHF. The CDR3 DNA sequence: TGTGCCAGCAGTTACGAGGCCACGGGTGGTTCACCCCTCCACTTT.

The CDR3, as DNA: TGCGCCAGCAGCCAAACAGGGGGCGCGGATGAAAAACTGTTTTTT. Amino acid sequence: CASSQTGGADEKLFF. The chain links TRBV4-3 to TRBJ1-4; 9 positions match TRBD1. Trimming at V came to 2 bases and at J to 6 bases, leaving 4 bases not matched to a gene. Germline loops: CDR1 LGHNA, CDR2 YSLEER. CDR3 length: 15 residues.

The chain couples TRBV7-2 to TRBJ1-5; weak D call: TRBD1 (6 bases). The germline V and J ends were trimmed by 5 bases and 7 bases, with 12 bases remaining between them. This CDR3 contains 13 residues. Germline V gives CDR1 SGHTA, CDR2 FQGNSA. In DNA, the CDR3 is TGTGCCAGCAGCATAAGGGGGGGCCAGCCCCAGCATTTT. This gives the protein CASSIRGGQPQHF.

The J gene is TRBJ1-6, the V gene TRBV11-1, with 8 bases aligning to TRBD1. V gave up 5 bases and J gave up 9 bases; unmatched junction bases: 6. The CDR3 runs 14 residues. CDR1 and CDR2 (germline): SGHAT, FQDESV (reference sequence). In nucleotides, the CDR3 is TGTGCCAGCAGCCTGCGACAGGGGACTTCACCCCTCCACTTT. Its protein is CASSLRQGTSPLHF. Based on the CDR3 plus reference TRBV11-1 and TRBJ1-6, the full variable domain is EAEVAQSPRYKITEKSQAVAFWCDPISGHATLYWYRQILGQGPELLVQFQDESVVDDSQLPKDRFSAERLKGVDSTLKIQPAELGDSAMYLCASSLRQGTSPLHFGNGTRLTVT.

This clone was counted between two and nine times. This rearrangement joins TRBV14 to TRBJ1-2, with unresolved D. CDR3 length: 13 residues. V lost 4 bases and J lost 2, with 8 bases in between. Germline V CDR1 and CDR2: SGHDN, FVKESK. This CDR3 is CASSPDPNYGYTF. DNA for the CDR3: TGTGCCAGCAGCCCTGACCCGAACTATGGCTACACCTTC.

This chain connects TRBV5-1 to TRBJ2-2; D is undetermined. Germline CDR1 is SGHRS and CDR2 is YFSETQ. Trimming left V 2 bases short and J 8 bases short, with 10 bases between. This CDR3 is built from 13 residues. In DNA form, the CDR3 reads TGCGCCAGCAGCTTAACTACAGCTGGGGAGCTGTTTTTT. This translates into CASSLTTAGELFF.

The chain joins TRBV6-2 or TRBV6-3 to TRBJ1-1; D ambiguous. The V end was cut by 2 bases, the J end by 10 bases, with 11 bases between. From germline, CDR1 is MNHEY and CDR2 SVGEGT. There are 12 residues in the CDR3. The CDR3 sequence is CASSYGVFRAFF. CDR3 bases: TGTGCCAGCAGTTACGGGGTTTTCAGAGCTTTCTTT.

The chain has TRBV11-3 and TRBJ2-3; maybe TRBD1 (6 bases). Germline V gene lookup returns CDR1 SGHNT and CDR2 YENEEA. CDR3 size: 14 residues. Trimming cost V 4 bases and J 0 bases, with 8 bases left between them. The CDR3 here is CASSSDSSTDTQYF. The CDR3 DNA reads as TGTGCCAGCAGCTCGGACAGCAGCACAGATACGCAGTATTTT. The variable domain in full, completed from reference TRBV11-3 and TRBJ2-3, reads EAGVVQSPRYKIIEKKQPVAFWCNPISGHNTLYWYLQNLGQGPELLIRYENEEAVDDSQLPKDRFSAERLKGVDSTLKIQPAELGDSAVYLCASSSDSSTDTQYFGPGTRLTVL.

The chain is built from TRBV4-1 and TRBJ1-5; a weak D match, TRBD1 (5 bases). The CDR3 extends over 16 amino acids. CDR1 and CDR2 from the germline V gene are MGHRA and YSYEKL. V was shortened by 2 bases and J by 3 bases, with 14 bases between the two germline ends. The CDR3 reads CASSQQDTRLNQPQHF. As DNA, the CDR3 is TGCGCCAGCAGCCAACAGGACACGCGTCTCAATCAGCCCCAGCATTTT.

V gene TRBV7-2 combines with J gene TRBJ2-5, with 7 bases identical to TRBD2. This CDR3 contains 14 residues. Trimming cost V 2 bases and J 5 bases; bases outside gene matches: 5. Germline V gives CDR1 SGHTA, CDR2 FQGNSA. CDR3 protein: CASSLLLAAETQYF. CDR3 sequence (DNA): TGTGCCAGCAGCTTACTGCTAGCGGCGGAGACCCAGTACTTC.

The chain joins TRBV20-1 to TRBJ2-7; 8 bases map to TRBD2. This CDR3 has 16 amino acids. The germline V gene encodes CDR1 DFQATT and CDR2 SNEGSKA (reference sequence). V was pared by 3 bases and J by 3 bases, with 13 bases of the junction left unmatched. CDR3 residues: CSASIRAGGTYYEQYF. The CDR3 nucleotides are TGCAGTGCTAGTATAAGGGCGGGGGGAACTTACTACGAGCAGTACTTC.

The rearrangement links TRBV5-1 to TRBJ2-1; weak D call: TRBD1 (6 bases). The length of the CDR3 is 16 residues. The V end lost 4 bases, the J end lost 3 bases, and 17 bases lay between the germline ends. Germline V gene sequence: CDR1 SGHRS, CDR2 YFSETQ. This CDR3 reads CASSLTGTKRYNEQFF. CDR3 bases: TGCGCCAGCAGCCTCACCGGGACAAAGCGCTACAATGAGCAGTTCTTC.

This chain uses TRBV5-6 with TRBJ2-2, with 9 nucleotides matching TRBD1. V shed 4 bases and J 4 bases; nucleotides not matched to a gene: 5. CDR1 is SGHDT and CDR2 is YYEEEE in the germline V gene. The CDR3 extends over 15 amino acids. CDR3 DNA sequence: TGTGCCAGCAGCGACAGGGGGATCACCACCGGGGAGCTGTTTTTT. Protein: CASSDRGITTGELFF.

J is TRBJ2-7 and V is TRBV6-2 or TRBV6-3; 7 positions match TRBD1. This CDR3 has 15 amino acids. With 4 bases clipped from V and 5 bases from J, the junction kept 11 bases outside the gene matches. CDR1 MNHEY and CDR2 SVGEGT come from the germline V gene. The CDR3 reads CASSWRMGQIDEQYF. The CDR3 nucleotides read TGTGCCAGCAGTTGGCGAATGGGACAGATCGACGAGCAGTACTTC.

The rearrangement links TRBV28 to TRBJ2-7; D is unresolved. Trimming took 7 bases from V and 7 from J, leaving 11 bases between them. Germline CDR1 reads MDHEN; CDR2 reads SYDVKM. This CDR3 is built from 11 residues. The CDR3 is CASKTPREQYF. CDR3 bases: TGTGCCAGCAAGACCCCCAGGGAGCAGTACTTC.

This chain joins TRBV11-2 and TRBJ2-1; D may match TRBD1 or TRBD2 (6 bases each). CDR1 and CDR2 (germline): SGHAT, FQNNGV. The CDR3 extends over 15 amino acids. The ends were cut back, 1 base at V and 9 bases at J, with 16 bases in the middle. The CDR3 DNA is TGTGCCAGCAGCTTAGGACCCCAACAGGGAGGTGAGCAGTTCTTC. It codes for CASSLGPQQGGEQFF.

The chain carries TRBV7-2 and TRBJ1-5; D call uncertain. Trimming shortened V by 0 bases and J by 7 bases, and 10 bases separated the two germline ends. This CDR3 comprises 14 residues. The germline V gene encodes CDR1 SGHTA and CDR2 FQGNSA. The CDR3 DNA sequence: TGTGCCAGCAGCTTAGCAGGGCCCCTCCAGCCCCAGCATTTT. It yields the protein CASSLAGPLQPQHF.

J is TRBJ1-6 and V is TRBV6-5, with no clear D. Germline V CDR1 and CDR2: MNHEY, SVGAGI. V was cut by 5 bases and J by 10 bases, with 15 bases left in between. The CDR3 spans 14 residues. This CDR3 is CASSLQLAVSPLHF. CDR3 nucleotides: TGTGCCAGCAGTCTACAATTAGCGGTATCACCCCTCCACTTT.